This note documents a single T cell receptor beta chain sequence. The sample contains more than one DNA sequence encoding this CDR3. CDR3 size: 12 residues. Per the germline V gene, CDR1 is MDHEN and CDR2 is SYDVKM. The trim removed 5 bases at V and 5 bases at J, leaving 2 bases unmatched. All enrollees were roughly 18 to 90 years old and from 20 to 25 US areas. Participant-given clinical history determined each cohort assignment. The source of the sample is a study of blood T cell repertoires in COVID-19. Study in general: Samples of COVID-19 (acute and convalescent) were obtained from the United States, Italy and Spain.

Study processing details: Estimated nucleated cell counts came from reference gene primer amplification. Profiled with immunoSEQ multiplex PCR; TCRdb holds only in-frame clones, not every one. V, J and clone size are those of that table, while D and trimming were read from the DNA. This sample has 200,000 to 300,000 clones, with about nine tenths found just once. The genes are TRBV28 and TRBJ2-7, with 8 bases fitting TRBD1. The sample comprised PBMCs or T cells enriched from blood (not recorded which). The receptor comes from a man in his forties who had recovered from COVID-19. The chain's CDR3 is CASSDRGNEQYF. Written as DNA, the CDR3 is TGTGCCAGCAGTGACAGGGGTAACGAGCAGTACTTC.